This T cell receptor beta chain was sequenced in a study of blood T cell repertoires in COVID-19. Libraries were prepared by immunoSEQ multiplex PCR; TCRdb keeps only in-frame clonotypes and omits some of them. In the table there are 110,000 to 150,000 clones, about 91% of which are singletons. This CDR3 spans 14 amino acids. The V end was cut by 6 bases, the J end by 1 base, with 12 bases between. Germline loops: CDR1 ENHRY, CDR2 SYGVKD. Specimen: peripheral blood. The rearrangement joins TRBV10-3 to TRBJ1-1; the D gene is possibly TRBD1 (5 bases). This sequence was found in a woman aged 60-75 years with acute or convalescent COVID-19. In nucleotides, the CDR3 is TGTGCCATCAGCTATTCAACAGGGAACACTGAAGCTTTCTTT. Translating gives CAISYSTGNTEAFF.